This T cell receptor beta chain was sequenced in a study of cytotoxic CD8 clonotypes in ibrutinib-treated CLL. On the study more broadly: Responses: roughly 24 partial, 2 complete; after median approximately 68 months, about 15 stayed remitted, around 12 progressed. Once treatment had gone on for a median of around 11 months, range 6 to 36, response samples were drawn.

CDR1 SGHAT and CDR2 FQNNGV come from the germline V gene. J gave up 8 bases and V 5 bases, and 8 bases lay outside the gene matches. The CDR3 is 14 residues long. The sample holds a few counts of this clone. Here immunoSEQ multiplex PCR was the method, and the copy in TCRdb shows in-frame clones only, minus some. This sample has 50,000 or so clones, with about three fifths found just once. V usage is TRBV11-2 and J usage is TRBJ2-1; TRBD1 matches 8 bases. The source material was PBMCs, sampled after 24 months of ibrutinib treatment. The TCR sequence derives from a human donor with chronic lymphocytic leukemia. The CDR3 DNA reads as TGTGCCAGCAGCCAGAGGACAGGGTGGGATGAGCAGTTCTTC. Translating it yields CASSQRTGWDEQFF.